This entry lists 5 T cell receptor beta chains sequenced from one sample in a study of T cell changes during pregnancy in multiple sclerosis. Method: immunoSEQ multiplex PCR; TCRdb's copy keeps in-frame clones and lacks some. The sample shows about 59,000 clones, around 92% of them seen only once. The starting material was peripheral blood, obtained in the second trimester of pregnancy. Every receptor here comes from a female donor in good health, enrolled as a control in a pregnancy study.

The rearrangement joins TRBV15 to TRBJ1-4; 9 bases are a match to TRBD1. The CDR3 is 14 amino acids. CDR1 LNHNV and CDR2 YYDKDF come from the germline V gene (reference sequence). V was pared by 4 bases and J by 7 bases, with 4 bases of the junction left unmatched. CDR3 region: CATSIRTGAEKLFF. CDR3 DNA: TGTGCCACCAGCATAAGGACAGGGGCTGAAAAACTGTTTTTT.

The genes are TRBV29-1 and TRBJ2-1; 8 nucleotides agree with TRBD2. The germline V gene has CDR1 SQVTM and CDR2 ANQGSEA. V lost 7 bases to trimming and J lost 8 bases; unmatched junction nucleotides: 10. The CDR3 covers 13 residues. The CDR3 nucleotides read TGCAGCGAGGGACTAGTCTCTACACATGAGCAGTTCTTC. The encoded protein is CSEGLVSTHEQFF.

With regard to this clone: A junction boundary mismatches the germline segment, possibly from a read error. The chain links TRBV7-2 to TRBJ2-5, with D possibly matching TRBD2 (6 bases). This CDR3 has 14 amino acids. The germline gives CDR1 SGHTA, CDR2 FQGNSA. CDR3 DNA sequence: TGTGCCAGCAGCTACCGGGACTCCGCTTTAGGCACGAACTTC. Translated, it gives CASSYRDSALGTNF.

A single count supports this clone. The chain couples TRBV9 to TRBJ2-7, with TRBD2 as a possible D gene (5 bases). Per germline, CDR1 SGDLS and CDR2 YYNGEE. V shed 0 bases and J shed 1 base, with 14 bases lying between them. The CDR3 sequence is 16 residues long. This CDR3 is CASSVGADLRSYEQYF. In nucleotides, the CDR3 is TGTGCCAGCAGCGTAGGGGCGGACTTAAGGTCCTACGAGCAGTACTTC.

J is TRBJ1-2 and V is TRBV7-9; possibly TRBD1 for D (5 bases). The CDR3 has 12 residues. Germline V lookup: CDR1 SEHNR, CDR2 FQNEAQ (reference sequence). V lost 6 bases and J 3 bases, leaving 8 bases between the germline ends. CDR3 nucleotides: TGTGCCAGCAGTAAAGGGGACTATGGCTACACCTTC. Its translation: CASSKGDYGYTF.